These 2 T cell receptor beta chains were all obtained from the same sample, sequenced in a study of shared clonotypes between healthy human individuals. The protocol was immunoSEQ multiplex PCR, while the TCRdb copy is restricted to in-frame clones and leaves out a portion. This table has under 600,000 clones, roughly four fifths appearing once. The sequenced material came from PBMCs. These receptors all stem from a woman between 35 and 50 years old in good health. Some clones in this sample may be carry-over from other donors' samples.

The CDR3 DNA reads as TGCGCCAGCAGCCTCGTGGTCGGGGGACAAGAGACCCAGTACTTC. Protein: CASSLVVGGQETQYF. This chain links TRBV5-1 with TRBJ2-5; tentatively, D is TRBD2 (6 bases). V was cut by 4 bases and J by 2 bases, with 15 bases left in between. The CDR3 has 15 amino acids. Germline values: CDR1 SGHRS, CDR2 YFSETQ.

This clone showed up just a few times. The chain joins TRBV20-1 to TRBJ1-2, with no clear D. CDR1 is DFQATT, CDR2 SNEGSKA, per germline (reference sequence). V was clipped by 6 bases and J by 6 bases, with 11 bases between them. This CDR3 contains 11 residues. The CDR3 region has the DNA TGCAGTGCCTTGGCACCTGATGGCTACACCTTC. Amino acid sequence: CSALAPDGYTF.